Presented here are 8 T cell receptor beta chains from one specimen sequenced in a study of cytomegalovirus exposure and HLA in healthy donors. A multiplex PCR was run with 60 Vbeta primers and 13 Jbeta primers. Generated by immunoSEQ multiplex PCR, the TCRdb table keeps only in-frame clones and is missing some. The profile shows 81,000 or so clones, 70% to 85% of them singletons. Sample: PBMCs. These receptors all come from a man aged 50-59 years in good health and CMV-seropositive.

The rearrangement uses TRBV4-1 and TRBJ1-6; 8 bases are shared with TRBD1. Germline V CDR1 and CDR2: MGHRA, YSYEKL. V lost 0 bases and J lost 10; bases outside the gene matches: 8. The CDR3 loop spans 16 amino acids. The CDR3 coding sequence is TGCGCCAGCAGCCAAGATGGGGCAGGGGGCCGGTCACCCCTCCACTTT. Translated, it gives CASSQDGAGGRSPLHF.

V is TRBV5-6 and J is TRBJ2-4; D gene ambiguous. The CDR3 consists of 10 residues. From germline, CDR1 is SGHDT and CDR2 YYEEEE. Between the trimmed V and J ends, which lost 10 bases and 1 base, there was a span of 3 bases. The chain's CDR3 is CAPAKNIQYF. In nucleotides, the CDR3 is TGTGCCCCGGCCAAAAACATTCAGTACTTC. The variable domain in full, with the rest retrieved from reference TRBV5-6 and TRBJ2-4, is DAGVTQSPTHLIKTRGQQVTLRCSPKSGHDTVSWYQQALGQGPQFIFQYYEEEERQRGNFPDRFSGHQFPNYSSELNVNALLLGDSALYLCAPAKNIQYFGAGTRLSVL.

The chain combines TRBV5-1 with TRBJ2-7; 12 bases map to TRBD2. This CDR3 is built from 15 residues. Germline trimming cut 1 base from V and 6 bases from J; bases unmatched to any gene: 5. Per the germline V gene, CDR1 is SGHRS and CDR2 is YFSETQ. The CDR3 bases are TGCGCCAGCAGCTTGTTGACTAGCGGGGGCACCGAGCAGTACTTC. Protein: CASSLLTSGGTEQYF. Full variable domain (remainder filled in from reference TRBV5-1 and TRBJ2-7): KAGVTQTPRYLIKTRGQQVTLSCSPISGHRSVSWYQQTPGQGLQFLFEYFSETQRNKGNFPGRFSGRQFSNSRSEMNVSTLELGDSALYLCASSLLTSGGTEQYFGPGTRLTVT.

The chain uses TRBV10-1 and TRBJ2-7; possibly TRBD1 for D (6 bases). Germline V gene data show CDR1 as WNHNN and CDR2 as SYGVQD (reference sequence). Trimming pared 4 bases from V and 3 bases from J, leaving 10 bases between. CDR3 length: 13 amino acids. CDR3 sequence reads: CASSAGHYYEQYF. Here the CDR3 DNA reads TGCGCCAGCAGTGCGGGACACTACTACGAGCAGTACTTC.

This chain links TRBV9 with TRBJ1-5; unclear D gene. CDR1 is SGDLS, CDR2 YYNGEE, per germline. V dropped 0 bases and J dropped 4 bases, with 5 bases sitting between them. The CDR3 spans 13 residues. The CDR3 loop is CASSVDGNQPQHF. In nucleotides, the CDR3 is TGTGCCAGCAGCGTAGACGGGAATCAGCCCCAGCATTTT.

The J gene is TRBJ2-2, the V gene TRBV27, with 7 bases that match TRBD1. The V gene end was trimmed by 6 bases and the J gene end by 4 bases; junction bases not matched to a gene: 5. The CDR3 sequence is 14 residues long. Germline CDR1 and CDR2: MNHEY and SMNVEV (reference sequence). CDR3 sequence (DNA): TGTGCCAGCAGCCCAGGGGGAGCCACCGGGGAGCTGTTTTTT. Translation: CASSPGGATGELFF.

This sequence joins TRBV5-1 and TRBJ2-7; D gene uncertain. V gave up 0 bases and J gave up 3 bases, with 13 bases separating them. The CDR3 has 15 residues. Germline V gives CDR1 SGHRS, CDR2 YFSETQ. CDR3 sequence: CASSLVGESGYEQYF. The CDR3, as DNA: TGCGCCAGCAGCTTGGTTGGCGAGTCGGGCTACGAGCAGTACTTC. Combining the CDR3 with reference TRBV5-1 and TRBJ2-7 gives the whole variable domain KAGVTQTPRYLIKTRGQQVTLSCSPISGHRSVSWYQQTPGQGLQFLFEYFSETQRNKGNFPGRFSGRQFSNSRSEMNVSTLELGDSALYLCASSLVGESGYEQYFGPGTRLTVT.

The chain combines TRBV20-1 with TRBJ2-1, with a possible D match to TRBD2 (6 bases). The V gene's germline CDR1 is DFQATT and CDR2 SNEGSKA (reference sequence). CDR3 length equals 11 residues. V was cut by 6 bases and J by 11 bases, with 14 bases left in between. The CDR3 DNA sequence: TGCAGTGCCCTGGGACTCCATAAGCAGTTCTTC. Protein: CSALGLHKQFF.